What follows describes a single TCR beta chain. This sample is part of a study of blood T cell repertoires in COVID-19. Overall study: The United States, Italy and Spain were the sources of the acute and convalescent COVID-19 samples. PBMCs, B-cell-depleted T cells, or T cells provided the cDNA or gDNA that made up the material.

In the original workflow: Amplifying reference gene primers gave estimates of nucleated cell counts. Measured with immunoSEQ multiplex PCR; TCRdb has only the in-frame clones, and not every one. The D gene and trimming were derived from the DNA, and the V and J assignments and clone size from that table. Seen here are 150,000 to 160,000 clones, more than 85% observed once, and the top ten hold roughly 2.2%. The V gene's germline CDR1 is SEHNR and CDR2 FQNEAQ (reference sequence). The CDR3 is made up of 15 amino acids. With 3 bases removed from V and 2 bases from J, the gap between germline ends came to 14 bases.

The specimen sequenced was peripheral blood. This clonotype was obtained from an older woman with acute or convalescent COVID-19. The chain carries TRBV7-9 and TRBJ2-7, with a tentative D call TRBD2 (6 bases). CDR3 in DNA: TGTGCCAGCAGCTTCGGGAGTCGGGGCCCCTACGAGCAGTACTTC. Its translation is CASSFGSRGPYEQYF.